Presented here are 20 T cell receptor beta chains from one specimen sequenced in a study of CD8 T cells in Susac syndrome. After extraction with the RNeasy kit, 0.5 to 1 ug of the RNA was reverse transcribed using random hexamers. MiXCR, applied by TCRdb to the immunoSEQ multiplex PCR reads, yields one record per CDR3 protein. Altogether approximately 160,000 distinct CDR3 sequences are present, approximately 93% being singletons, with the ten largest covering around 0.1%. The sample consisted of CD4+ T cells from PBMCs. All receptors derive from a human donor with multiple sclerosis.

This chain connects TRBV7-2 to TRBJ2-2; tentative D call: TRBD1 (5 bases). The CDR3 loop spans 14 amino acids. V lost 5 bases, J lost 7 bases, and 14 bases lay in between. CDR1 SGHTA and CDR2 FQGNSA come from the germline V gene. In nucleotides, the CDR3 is TGTGCCAGCAGCCATTTACTTCAGGGCGGGGAGCTGTTTTTT. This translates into CASSHLLQGGELFF. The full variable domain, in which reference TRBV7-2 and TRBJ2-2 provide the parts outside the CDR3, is GAGVSQSPSNKVTEKGKDVELRCDPISGHTALYWYRQSLGQGLEFLIYFQGNSAPDKSGLPSDRFSAERTGGSVSTLTIQRTQQEDSAVYLCASSHLLQGGELFFGEGSRLTVL.

The CDR3 sequence is CASSGGSPYEQYF. The CDR3 bases are TGCGCCAGCAGTGGCGGCAGCCCCTACGAGCAGTACTTC. This sequence joins TRBV10-2 and TRBJ2-7; D not certain. Looked up from germline, CDR1 is WSHSY and CDR2 is SAAADI. This CDR3 comprises 13 residues. Trimming pared 4 bases from V and 2 bases from J, leaving 9 bases between.

The DNA of the CDR3 is TGCGCCAGCAGCCAAAGGACAGGGGGCACTGAAGCTTTCTTT. This translates into CASSQRTGGTEAFF. This chain links TRBV4-1 with TRBJ1-1; 10 nucleotides match TRBD1. Germline CDR1 and CDR2: MGHRA and YSYEKL. The CDR3 is 14 residues long. V gave up 2 bases and J gave up 4 bases; unmatched junction bases: 1.

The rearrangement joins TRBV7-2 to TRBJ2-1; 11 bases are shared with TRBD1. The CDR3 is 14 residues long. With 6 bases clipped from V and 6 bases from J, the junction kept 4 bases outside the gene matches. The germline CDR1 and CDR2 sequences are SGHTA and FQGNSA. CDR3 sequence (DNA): TGTGCCAGCAGACTCGGGACAGGGGGCAATGAGCAGTTCTTC. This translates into CASRLGTGGNEQFF.

The CDR3 region has the DNA TGTGCCAGCAGCTACCGGGACAAAGAGACCCAGTACTTC. Translating it yields CASSYRDKETQYF. The V gene is TRBV7-2, the J gene TRBJ2-5; possibly TRBD1 for D (6 bases). Looked up from germline, CDR1 is SGHTA and CDR2 is FQGNSA. CDR3 size: 13 residues. V was clipped by 4 bases and J by 3 bases, with 9 bases between them.

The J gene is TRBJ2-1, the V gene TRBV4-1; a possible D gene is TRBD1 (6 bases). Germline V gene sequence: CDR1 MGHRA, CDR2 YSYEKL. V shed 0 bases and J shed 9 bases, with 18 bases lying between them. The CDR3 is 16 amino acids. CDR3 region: CASSQDWGQGFGEQFF. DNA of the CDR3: TGCGCCAGCAGCCAAGATTGGGGCCAGGGGTTCGGTGAGCAGTTCTTC.

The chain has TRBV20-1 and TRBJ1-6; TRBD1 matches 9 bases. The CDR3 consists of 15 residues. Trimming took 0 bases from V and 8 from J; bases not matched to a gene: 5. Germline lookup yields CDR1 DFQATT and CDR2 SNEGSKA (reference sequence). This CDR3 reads CSARDWTGVYSPLHF. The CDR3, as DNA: TGCAGTGCTAGAGATTGGACAGGGGTGTATTCACCCCTCCACTTT.

The CDR3 DNA reads as TGTGCCAGCAGTTGGGGCGCCTTGAGCAATCAGCCCCAGCATTTT. Protein: CASSWGALSNQPQHF. V and J are TRBV28 and TRBJ1-5; a possible D gene is TRBD1 (5 bases). Trimming cost V 4 bases and J 1 base, with 11 bases left between them. In germline, CDR1 is MDHEN, CDR2 SYDVKM. CDR3 length: 15 amino acids.

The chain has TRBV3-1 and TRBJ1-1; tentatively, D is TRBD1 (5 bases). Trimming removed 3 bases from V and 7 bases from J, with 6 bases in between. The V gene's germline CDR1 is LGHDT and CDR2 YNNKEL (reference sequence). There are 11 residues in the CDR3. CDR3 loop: CASSQGGEAFF. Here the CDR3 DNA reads TGTGCCAGCAGCCAGGGGGGTGAAGCTTTCTTT.

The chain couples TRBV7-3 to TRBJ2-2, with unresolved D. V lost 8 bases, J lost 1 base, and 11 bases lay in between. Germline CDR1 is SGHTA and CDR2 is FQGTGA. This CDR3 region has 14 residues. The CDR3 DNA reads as TGTGCCAGCTCGGGCGACCGGAACACCGGGGAGCTGTTTTTT. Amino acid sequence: CASSGDRNTGELFF.

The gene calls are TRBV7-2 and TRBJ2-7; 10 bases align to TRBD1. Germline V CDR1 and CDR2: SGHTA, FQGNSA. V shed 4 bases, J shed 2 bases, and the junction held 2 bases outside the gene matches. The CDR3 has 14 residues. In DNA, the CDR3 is TGTGCCAGCAGCTGGGACAGGGGTCCCTACGAGCAGTACTTC. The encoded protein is CASSWDRGPYEQYF.

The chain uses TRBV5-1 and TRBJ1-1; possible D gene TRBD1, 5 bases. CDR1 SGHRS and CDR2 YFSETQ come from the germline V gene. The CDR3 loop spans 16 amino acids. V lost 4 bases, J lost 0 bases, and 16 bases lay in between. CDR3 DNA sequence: TGCGCCAGCAGCCCGCGGTTAGGGGCCGTGAACACTGAAGCTTTCTTT. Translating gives CASSPRLGAVNTEAFF.

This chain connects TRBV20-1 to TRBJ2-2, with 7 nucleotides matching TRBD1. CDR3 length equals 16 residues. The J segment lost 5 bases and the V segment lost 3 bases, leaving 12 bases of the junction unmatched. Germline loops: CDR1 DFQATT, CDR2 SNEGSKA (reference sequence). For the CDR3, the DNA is TGCAGTGCTAGGGGACCCGACAGGGTGGGGACCGGGGAGCTGTTTTTT. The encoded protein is CSARGPDRVGTGELFF.

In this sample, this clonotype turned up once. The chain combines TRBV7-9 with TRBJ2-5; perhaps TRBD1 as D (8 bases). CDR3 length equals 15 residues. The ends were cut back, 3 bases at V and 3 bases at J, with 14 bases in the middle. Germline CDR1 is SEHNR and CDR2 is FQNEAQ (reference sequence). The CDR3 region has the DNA TGTGCCAGCAGCTTTGGACAGGGAGGGGAAGAGACCCAGTACTTC. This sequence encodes CASSFGQGGEETQYF.

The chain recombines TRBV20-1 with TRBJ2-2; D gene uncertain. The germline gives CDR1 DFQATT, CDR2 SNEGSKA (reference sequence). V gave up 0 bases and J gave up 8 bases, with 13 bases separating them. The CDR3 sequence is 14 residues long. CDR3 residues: CSARDPSGAGELFF. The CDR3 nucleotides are TGCAGTGCTAGAGACCCCAGTGGTGCGGGGGAGCTGTTTTTT.

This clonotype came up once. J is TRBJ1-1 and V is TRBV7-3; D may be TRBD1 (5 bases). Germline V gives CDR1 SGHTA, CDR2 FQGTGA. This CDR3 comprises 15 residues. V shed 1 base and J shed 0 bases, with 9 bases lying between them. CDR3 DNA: TGTGCCAGCAGCTTAAACGGGGGGATGAACACTGAAGCTTTCTTT. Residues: CASSLNGGMNTEAFF.

The CDR3 sequence: CASSPGLAGGIQYF. The CDR3 DNA reads TGTGCCAGCTCACCCGGACTAGCGGGAGGCATTCAGTACTTC. This sequence joins TRBV18 and TRBJ2-4; 14 nucleotides match TRBD2. Germline V CDR1 and CDR2: KGHSH, LQKENI. The V segment lost 3 bases and the J segment 9 bases; nucleotides outside the gene matches: 1. CDR3 length equals 14 residues.

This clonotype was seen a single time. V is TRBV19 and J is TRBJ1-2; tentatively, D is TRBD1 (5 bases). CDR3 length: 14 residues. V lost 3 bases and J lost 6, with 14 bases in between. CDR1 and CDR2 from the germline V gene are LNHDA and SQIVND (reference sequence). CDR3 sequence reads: CASSILGVPNGYTF. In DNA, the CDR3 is TGTGCCAGTAGTATCCTAGGGGTCCCGAATGGCTACACCTTC.

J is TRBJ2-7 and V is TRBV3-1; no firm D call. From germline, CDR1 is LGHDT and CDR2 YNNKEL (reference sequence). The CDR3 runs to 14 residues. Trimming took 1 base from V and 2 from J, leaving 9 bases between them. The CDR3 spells CASSQGPRPYEQYF. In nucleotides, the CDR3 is TGTGCCAGCAGCCAAGGGCCACGACCCTACGAGCAGTACTTC.

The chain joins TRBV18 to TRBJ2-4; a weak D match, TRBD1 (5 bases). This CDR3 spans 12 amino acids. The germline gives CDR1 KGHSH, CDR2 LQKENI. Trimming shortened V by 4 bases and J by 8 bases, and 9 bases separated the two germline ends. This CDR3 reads CASSRGADIQYF. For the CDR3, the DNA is TGTGCCAGCTCACGTGGGGCGGACATTCAGTACTTC.